This is a list of T cell receptor beta chains from one sample in a study of T cells in Graves' hyperthyroidism and ophthalmopathy. TCRdb used MiXCR to reprocess the multiplex PCR reads, holding one entry per CDR3 protein. The table lists 500,000 to 650,000 distinct CDR3 sequences, approximately 15% of them singletons. Sequencing was done on a sample of blood. The source is a woman aged 45-60 years with Graves' ophthalmopathy. Both conserved end residues are part of each CDR3. D genes are given only for firm matches. The size field is filled for only some rows; it gives once, few, many or a size class.

J gene | V gene | D gene | clone size | CDR3 DNA | CDR3 protein
TRBJ2-3 | TRBV2 | NA | many | TGTGCCAGCAGTGTAATAGCGGCGAGCACAGATACGCAGTATTTT | CASSVIAASTDTQYF
TRBJ2-7 | TRBV3-1 | NA | many | TGTGCCAGCAGCCAAGGAGTGTTACAGGGACACTACGAGCAGTACTTC | CASSQGVLQGHYEQYF
TRBJ2-4 | TRBV12-5 | NA | few | TGTGCTAGTGGTTTGGGGACTGGGGACATTCAGTACTTC | CASGLGTGDIQYF
TRBJ1-1 | TRBV6-2/TRBV6-3 | TRBD1 | many | TGTGCCAGCAGGACAGGGTACACTGAAGCTTTCTTT | CASRTGYTEAFF
TRBJ2-7 | TRBV28 | NA | few | TGTGCCACAGTGGGAGCCTACGAGCAGTACTTC | CATVGAYEQYF
TRBJ2-7 | TRBV7-2 | NA | many | TGTGCCAGCAGCCGATCTAGCGTTTACGAGCAGTACTTC | CASSRSSVYEQYF
TRBJ2-7 | TRBV27 | NA | many | TGTGCCAGCAGCCCTCTGCGGGACACTCCATACGAGCAGTACTTC | CASSPLRDTPYEQYF
TRBJ2-1 | TRBV4-2 | NA | NA | TGTGCCAGCAGCCCTCGCCTCAATGAGCAGTTCTTC | CASSPRLNEQFF
TRBJ2-2 | TRBV4-1 | TRBD2 | few | TGCGCCAGCAACCCTGCGGGACTAGCCGGGGAGCTGTTTTTT | CASNPAGLAGELFF
TRBJ2-1 | TRBV9 | TRBD2 | few | TGTGCCAGCAGCGTACAACTAGCGGGTTACAATGAGCAGTTCTTC | CASSVQLAGYNEQFF
TRBJ2-1 | TRBV7-6 | TRBD2 | many | TGTGCCAGCAGCTTATTGGGTCCGGGAGGTGAGCAGTTCTTC | CASSLLGPGGEQFF
TRBJ2-5 | TRBV5-1 | NA | few | TGCGCCAGCAGCGCGATAATTCAAGAGACCCAGTACTTC | CASSAIIQETQYF
TRBJ2-1 | TRBV9 | NA | few | TGTGCCAGCAGCGGTGCCGGGAGTAGGTACAATGAGCAGTTCTTC | CASSGAGSRYNEQFF
TRBJ1-5 | TRBV6-2/TRBV6-3 | NA | few | TGTGCCAGCAGTTATTTTTCGTCGCAGTATAGCAATCAGCCCCAGCATTTT | CASSYFSSQYSNQPQHF
TRBJ2-4 | TRBV27 | TRBD2 | NA | TGTGCCAGCAGTTTGGGACTAGCGGGACTCAAAAACATTCAGTACTTC | CASSLGLAGLKNIQYF
TRBJ2-7 | TRBV14 | TRBD1 | NA | TGTGCCAGCAGCCGGAACAGGGGATTCTACGAGCAGTACTTC | CASSRNRGFYEQYF
TRBJ2-7 | TRBV10-3 | NA | NA | TGTGCCATCAGCCTGTCTCAGCCAGGCTACGAGCAGTACTTC | CAISLSQPGYEQYF
TRBJ2-1 | TRBV5-1 | NA | NA | TGCGCCAGCAATAGGAAGGGCCCCGGCGGACACTCCTACAATGAGCAGTTCTTC | CASNRKGPGGHSYNEQFF
TRBJ1-2 | TRBV12-3/TRBV12-4 | NA | many | TGTGCCAGCAGTTTAGCGGGGAGTACTAACTATGGCTACACCTTC | CASSLAGSTNYGYTF
TRBJ2-3 | TRBV4-3 | TRBD2 | NA | TGCGCCAGCAGCCATGGATCCGCTAGCGGGAGCACAGATACGCAGTATTTT | CASSHGSASGSTDTQYF
TRBJ2-3 | TRBV7-8 | TRBD2 | many | TGTGCCAGCAGCACGAGGCGACTAGCGGGTAGCACAGATACGCAGTATTTT | CASSTRRLAGSTDTQYF
TRBJ1-1 | TRBV12-3/TRBV12-4 | TRBD1 | many | TGTGCCAGCAGTTGGCCCGGACAGGGCTACACTGAAGCTTTCTTT | CASSWPGQGYTEAFF